These 10 T cell receptor beta chains share one sample of origin, sequenced in a study of T-cell memory formation after mild COVID-19. TCRdb reprocessed the 5' RACE reads via MiXCR and lists one record per CDR3 protein. The table lists just over 350,000 distinct CDR3 sequences, under 15% of them singletons. Source material: PBMCs or a T cell subset sorted from them (not recorded which). The source is a man younger than 30 who had mild COVID-19 (a few samples of this study predate the infection). Cell type and time point are not known.

This clonotype was counted a few times. This chain connects TRBV5-5 to TRBJ2-5; 11 bases fit TRBD2. The CDR3 loop spans 15 amino acids. J lost 5 bases, V lost 5 bases, and 8 bases had no gene match. CDR1 is SGHKS and CDR2 is YYEKEE in the germline V gene (reference sequence). CDR3: CASRVAGGQRETQYF. The CDR3 region has the DNA TGTGCCAGCAGAGTAGCGGGGGGGCAACGGGAGACCCAGTACTTC. The whole variable domain, remainder taken from reference TRBV5-5 and TRBJ2-5, is DAGVTQSPTHLIKTRGQQVTLRCSPISGHKSVSWYQQVLGQGPQFIFQYYEKEERGRGNFPDRFSARQFPNYSSELNVNALLLGDSALYLCASRVAGGQRETQYFGPGTRLLVL.

This clonotype was seen a handful of times. V usage is TRBV25-1 and J usage is TRBJ1-6; 12 bases agree with TRBD1. Looked up from germline, CDR1 is MGHDK and CDR2 is SYGVNS. V lost 2 bases and J lost 8; bases outside the gene matches: 4. The CDR3 totals 16 residues. The CDR3, as DNA: TGTGCCAGCAGTGAAGCCGGGACAGGGGGCTATTCACCCCTCCACTTT. Translation: CASSEAGTGGYSPLHF. The full variable domain, with the rest looked up from reference TRBV25-1 and TRBJ1-6, is EADIYQTPRYLVIGTGKKITLECSQTMGHDKMYWYQQDPGMELHLIHYSYGVNSTEKGDLSSESTVSRIRTEHFPLTLESARPSHTSQYLCASSEAGTGGYSPLHFGNGTRLTVT.

V is TRBV20-1 and J is TRBJ2-5; D perhaps matches TRBD1 (7 bases). The CDR3 contains 15 residues. V lost 0 bases and J lost 5, with 16 bases in between. CDR1 and CDR2 from the germline V gene are DFQATT and SNEGSKA (reference sequence). CDR3 nucleotides: TGCAGTGCTAGAGATCGGAGGGGGCTTGGTGAGACCCAGTACTTC. Protein: CSARDRRGLGETQYF.

This clonotype showed up just a few times. The chain links TRBV7-9 to TRBJ1-4; unclear D gene. This CDR3 region has 11 residues. Germline values: CDR1 SEHNR, CDR2 FQNEAQ (reference sequence). The V and J ends lost 10 bases and 3 bases respectively, with 6 bases between them. The CDR3 DNA is TGTGCCACCCAGGCTAATGAAAAACTGTTTTTT. It specifies CATQANEKLFF.

The chain has TRBV4-3 and TRBJ1-5; no firm D call. V shed 2 bases and J shed 3 bases, with 11 bases lying between them. Germline V gene data show CDR1 as LGHNA and CDR2 as YSLEER. The CDR3 contains 15 residues. CDR3 in DNA: TGCGCCAGCAGCCAAAACTCAGACTTCAATCAGCCCCAGCATTTT. This gives the protein CASSQNSDFNQPQHF.

The chain links TRBV6-2 or TRBV6-3 to TRBJ2-4; D is possibly TRBD2 (6 bases). There are 14 residues in the CDR3. Germline CDR1 is MNHEY and CDR2 is SVGEGT. Deletions cut 4 bases from V and 12 bases from J, with 19 bases between. CDR3 DNA: TGTGCCAGCAGTTCAATAGTATACCGGGACTCTCAGTACTTC. It yields the protein CASSSIVYRDSQYF.

This chain links TRBV6-6 with TRBJ2-3, with TRBD1 identical over 8 bases. J was trimmed by 0 bases and V by 8 bases; bases with no gene match: 7. This CDR3 spans 15 amino acids. Germline CDR1 reads MNHNY; CDR2 reads SVGAGI (reference sequence). The CDR3 DNA sequence: TGTGCCAGCCTAGAGGGACAGGCAAGCACAGATACGCAGTATTTT. It yields the protein CASLEGQASTDTQYF.

This clonotype was seen more than once but under ten times. This chain connects TRBV6-2 or TRBV6-3 to TRBJ2-5; no firm D call. The CDR3 totals 12 residues. Trimming cost V 11 bases and J 4 bases, with 14 bases left between them. CDR1 MNHEY and CDR2 SVGEGT come from the germline V gene. The CDR3 bases are TGTGCCGCACGGGCAAGTGGAGAGACCCAGTACTTC. The encoded protein is CAARASGETQYF.

There are many counts of this clonotype. The chain uses TRBV5-1 and TRBJ2-5; D not resolved. The V and J ends lost 1 base and 5 bases respectively, with 12 bases between them. The germline V gene encodes CDR1 SGHRS and CDR2 YFSETQ. The CDR3 length is 14 residues. CDR3 in amino acids: CASSLLGSGETQYF. The CDR3 bases are TGCGCCAGCAGCTTGCTGGGGTCTGGGGAGACCCAGTACTTC.

The table lists this clonotype with a few counts. A much larger clone sits a single nucleotide away, making a read error possible. The chain combines TRBV7-9 with TRBJ2-7; D is perhaps TRBD1 (5 bases). V lost 1 base and J 2 bases, leaving 6 bases between the germline ends. The germline gives CDR1 SEHNR, CDR2 FQNEAQ (reference sequence). There are 13 residues in the CDR3. The CDR3 DNA reads TGTGCCAGCAGCTTAGGGACACCCTACGAGCAGTACTTC. Its translation is CASSLGTPYEQYF.